This T cell receptor beta chain was sequenced for a study of post-analysis software for immune sequencing data. Notes on the study in general: In patients, about 5 TRBV segments were more frequent than in controls, with TRBV5-6, TRBV5-1 and TRBV20-1 among them. Versus controls, multiple sclerosis patients showed significantly lower diversity (normalized Chao1).

Each TCR beta cDNA library carried unique molecular identifiers. One entry per CDR3 protein results from TCRdb running MiXCR on the PCR reads. Among a few hundred thousand distinct CDR3 sequences listed, 39% were seen once. The table lists this clonotype with a few counts. Its antigen remains unknown. The CDR3 spans 17 residues. Trimming pared 4 bases from V and 4 bases from J, leaving 17 bases between. Per the germline V gene, CDR1 is MNHNS and CDR2 is SASEGT. The chain combines TRBV6-1 with TRBJ2-6, with D perhaps TRBD2 (6 bases). Specimen: blood. The TCR sequence derives from a girl aged 2-10 years with multiple sclerosis. CDR3 coding DNA: TGTGCCAGCAGTGGAGGGTTTGGGGGGACCGGGGCCAACGTCCTGACTTTC. Amino acids: CASSGGFGGTGANVLTF.